The 18 T cell receptor beta chains presented below share a single source sample, sequenced in a study of shared clonotypes between healthy human individuals. Using immunoSEQ multiplex PCR, the repertoire was profiled, and TCRdb retains in-frame clones only, with some absent. The sample contains about 490,000 clones, 79% of which appear only once. Input material: PBMCs. Receptor source: a woman between 35 and 50 years old in good health. Some clones in this sample may be carry-over from other donors' samples.

The rearrangement joins TRBV19 to TRBJ2-3, with 7 nucleotides matching TRBD2. V shed 3 bases, J shed 0 bases, and the junction held 9 bases outside the gene matches. Germline CDR1 and CDR2: LNHDA and SQIVND (reference sequence). CDR3 size: 17 residues. The CDR3 here is CASSIVTSATSTDTQYF. The CDR3 nucleotides read TGTGCCAGTAGTATTGTTACTAGCGCCACTAGCACAGATACGCAGTATTTT.

The chain employs TRBV28 and TRBJ2-5, with TRBD1 matching 8 bases. V lost 4 bases to trimming and J lost 5 bases; unmatched junction nucleotides: 9. Germline CDR1 and CDR2: MDHEN and SYDVKM. The CDR3 totals 15 residues. The CDR3 is CASSSPGQGGETQYF. CDR3 bases: TGTGCCAGCAGTTCTCCTGGACAGGGCGGGGAGACCCAGTACTTC.

A few counts support this clone. This chain connects TRBV9 to TRBJ2-3; D unclear. CDR3 length equals 14 residues. Germline CDR1 and CDR2: SGDLS and YYNGEE. V dropped 0 bases and J dropped 2 bases, with 7 bases sitting between them. Here the CDR3 reads CASSVGVITDTQYF. DNA of the CDR3: TGTGCCAGCAGCGTAGGGGTGATCACAGATACGCAGTATTTT.

The V gene is TRBV4-1, the J gene TRBJ1-2; TRBD1 matches 9 bases. This CDR3 spans 15 amino acids. The V gene's germline CDR1 is MGHRA and CDR2 YSYEKL. V shed 1 base, J shed 4 bases, and the junction held 4 bases outside the gene matches. The CDR3 sequence: CASSQGPGQGYGYTF. CDR3 sequence (DNA): TGCGCCAGCAGCCAAGGACCGGGACAGGGCTATGGCTACACCTTC.

This chain joins TRBV19 and TRBJ1-5; D ambiguous. The V gene's germline CDR1 is LNHDA and CDR2 SQIVND (reference sequence). The CDR3 runs 13 residues. Trimming removed 3 bases at V and 9 bases at J, with 12 bases between. The CDR3 DNA sequence: TGTGCCAGTAGTATGGGCCCCTCGCGGCCCCAGCATTTT. Its protein is CASSMGPSRPQHF.

The V gene is TRBV7-8, the J gene TRBJ1-1; D unresolved. V dropped 1 base and J dropped 1 base, with 10 bases sitting between them. CDR3 length equals 15 residues. Germline V gives CDR1 SGHVS, CDR2 FQNEAQ. CDR3 region: CASSLEGQRNTEAFF. The CDR3 region has the DNA TGTGCCAGCAGCTTAGAGGGTCAGAGGAACACTGAAGCTTTCTTT.

To note about this clone: One end of the junction fails to match germline, which may point to a read error. The chain joins TRBV6-6 to TRBJ1-5; D remains unclear. The CDR3 covers 13 residues. Per germline, CDR1 MNHNY and CDR2 SVGAGI (reference sequence). The DNA of the CDR3 is TGTGCCAGCAGTGACTCGGGGAGGCGGCCCCAGCATTTT. Its protein is CASSDSGRRPQHF.

This sequence joins TRBV19 and TRBJ1-5, with D unresolved. Trimming stripped 6 bases from V and 0 bases from J, with 6 bases between. The CDR3 totals 13 residues. Germline CDR1 reads LNHDA; CDR2 reads SQIVND (reference sequence). CDR3 protein: CASRGYSNQPQHF. The CDR3 DNA reads TGTGCCAGTAGAGGTTATAGCAATCAGCCCCAGCATTTT.

This clone came up once. In the same sample, other DNA sequences code for this CDR3. The rearrangement uses TRBV18 and TRBJ1-1, with TRBD1 as a possible D gene (5 bases). Germline CDR1 KGHSH, CDR2 LQKENI. The CDR3 contains 12 residues. The V end was cut by 0 bases, the J end by 7 bases, with 6 bases between. CDR3 loop: CASSPPGGEAFF. The CDR3 nucleotides are TGTGCCAGCTCACCACCGGGGGGTGAAGCTTTCTTT.

This chain connects TRBV5-1 to TRBJ2-3; D call uncertain. The germline V and J ends were trimmed by 1 base and 6 bases, with 9 bases remaining between them. CDR3 length: 13 amino acids. Germline V gene lookup returns CDR1 SGHRS and CDR2 YFSETQ. CDR3 coding DNA: TGCGCCAGCAGCTTGTCATCTTACGATACGCAGTATTTT. It is translated as CASSLSSYDTQYF.

This clone was counted a few times. The chain links TRBV19 to TRBJ1-1; D call uncertain. The CDR3 covers 15 residues. Germline values: CDR1 LNHDA, CDR2 SQIVND (reference sequence). The germline V and J ends were trimmed by 6 bases and 2 bases, with 16 bases remaining between them. The CDR3 DNA follows: TGTGCCAGTAGCACATACGGAAATATAAACACTGAAGCTTTCTTT. Amino acids: CASSTYGNINTEAFF.

Here the CDR3 reads CASSLYSGSSDTQYF. DNA for the CDR3: TGCGCCAGCAGCTTGTACAGCGGGAGTTCCGATACGCAGTATTTT. The chain couples TRBV5-1 to TRBJ2-3; 8 bases agree with TRBD2. V lost 1 base and J lost 6; bases outside the gene matches: 7. From germline, CDR1 is SGHRS and CDR2 YFSETQ. The CDR3 sequence is 15 residues long.

This clone has just a few counts. The chain recombines TRBV5-4 with TRBJ1-5; tentatively, D is TRBD1 (5 bases). This CDR3 contains 14 residues. CDR1 SGHNT and CDR2 YYREEE come from the germline V gene (reference sequence). Trimming took 4 bases from V and 6 from J, leaving 14 bases between them. The CDR3 bases are TGTGCCAGCAGCCGGGGCGGGCTTGGTCAGCCCCAGCATTTT. Its translation: CASSRGGLGQPQHF.

This clone was counted only a few times. The rearrangement uses TRBV7-2 and TRBJ2-3; the match to TRBD2 covers 13 bases. The CDR3 runs to 17 residues. Germline lookup yields CDR1 SGHTA and CDR2 FQGNSA. The junction had 5 bases not matched to a gene; V was cut back by 4 bases and J by 1 base. CDR3 DNA: TGTGCCAGCAGCTCCCTCGGGACTAGCGGGGGCACAGATACGCAGTATTTT. It codes for CASSSLGTSGGTDTQYF. Full variable domain (remainder filled in from reference TRBV7-2 and TRBJ2-3): GAGVSQSPSNKVTEKGKDVELRCDPISGHTALYWYRQSLGQGLEFLIYFQGNSAPDKSGLPSDRFSAERTGGSVSTLTIQRTQQEDSAVYLCASSSLGTSGGTDTQYFGPGTRLTVL.

This clone was recorded only once. This chain joins TRBV28 and TRBJ2-3; TRBD2 matches 7 bases. Looked up from germline, CDR1 is MDHEN and CDR2 is SYDVKM. The length of the CDR3 is 16 residues. V shed 7 bases and J 0 bases; nucleotides not matched to a gene: 10. The CDR3 DNA reads as TGTGCCAGCATCCCTCCGATTAGCGGGAGCACAGATACGCAGTATTTT. This sequence encodes CASIPPISGSTDTQYF.

The chain joins TRBV30 to TRBJ2-5, with D unresolved. CDR3 length: 13 amino acids. V shed 8 bases and J shed 2 bases, with 15 bases lying between them. Germline assignment: CDR1 GTSNPN and CDR2 SVGIG (reference sequence). CDR3 bases: TGTGCCGGCCTGAGGTCAGATCAAGAGACCCAGTACTTC. Translated: CAGLRSDQETQYF. Full variable domain (missing parts from reference TRBV30 and TRBJ2-5): SQTIHQWPATLVQPVGSPLSLECTVEGTSNPNLYWYRQAAGRGLQLLFYSVGIGQISSEVPQNLSASRPQDRQFILSSKKLLLSDSGFYLCAGLRSDQETQYFGPGTRLLVL.

This clone was observed a few times. V and J are TRBV5-6 and TRBJ2-2; D call uncertain. V was clipped by 4 bases and J by 15 bases, with 19 bases between them. Germline CDR1 is SGHDT and CDR2 is YYEEEE. This CDR3 is 13 amino acids long. The CDR3: CASSNSAVTRMFF. The CDR3 DNA follows: TGTGCCAGCAGCAACTCGGCTGTTACGAGGATGTTTTTT.

The CDR3 loop reads CASRLAGGDTQYF. For the CDR3, the DNA is TGCGCCAGCCGGCTAGCGGGAGGAGATACGCAGTATTTT. V is TRBV5-1 and J is TRBJ2-3; 11 nucleotides match TRBD2. Germline values: CDR1 SGHRS, CDR2 YFSETQ. There are 13 residues in the CDR3. J gave up 5 bases and V 7 bases, and 3 bases lay outside the gene matches.